Presented here are 32 T cell receptor beta chains from one specimen sequenced in a study of Graves' ophthalmopathy and Graves' hyperthyroidism (dated by TCRdb to 2016 to 2019). Reads for this sample came from an Illumina HiSeq 2000. For repertoire sequencing, the TCR beta CDR3 regions were amplified from RNA transcripts. The first round of RT-PCR was done with HTBI primers and the Qiagen OneStep RT-PCR kit, and was followed by a second round of multiplex PCR, then size selection and purification. The public reads were reanalyzed by TCRdb: fastp trimming at Q25, MiXCR alignment, in-frame beta chains only. Rows with one shared CDR3 protein collapse into an entry with the most common genes and DNA. For this sample the table gives around 340,000 distinct CDR3 sequences, of which about 17% were detected only once. 9% to 15% of the sample rests with the top ten. The sample was peripheral blood. The source of these receptors is an adult man with Graves' ophthalmopathy.

This clonotype came up many times. The gene calls are TRBV2 and TRBJ2-1, with unresolved D. Trimming stripped 3 bases from V and 9 bases from J, with 6 bases between. There are 11 residues in the CDR3. Looked up from germline, CDR1 is SNHLY and CDR2 is FYNNEI. In DNA, the CDR3 is TGTGCCAGCAGTGAGGTAACTGAGCAGTTCTTC. Protein product: CASSEVTEQFF.

This clonotype was recorded many times. The chain couples TRBV3-1 to TRBJ1-1; tentative D call: TRBD1 (5 bases). The CDR3 covers 13 residues. V shed 3 bases and J shed 3 bases, with 8 bases lying between them. Germline CDR1 and CDR2: LGHDT and YNNKEL (reference sequence). The CDR3 loop is CASSQLQDTEAFF. CDR3 nucleotide sequence: TGTGCCAGCAGCCAGCTACAGGACACTGAAGCTTTCTTT.

This clonotype was picked up many times. This sequence joins TRBV7-3 and TRBJ2-5; D may be TRBD2 (5 bases). V was shortened by 5 bases and J by 1 base, with 14 bases between the two germline ends. The CDR3 totals 15 residues. Germline assignment: CDR1 SGHTA and CDR2 FQGTGA. CDR3 coding DNA: TGTGCCAGCAGCCCTCACGGTGGAGGCCAAGAGACCCAGTACTTC. This codes for CASSPHGGGQETQYF.

This clonotype was recorded many times. The chain recombines TRBV10-1 with TRBJ1-6; 10 bases agree with TRBD1. The length of the CDR3 is 19 residues. V lost 2 bases to trimming and J lost 3 bases; unmatched junction nucleotides: 10. The germline gives CDR1 WNHNN, CDR2 SYGVQD (reference sequence). CDR3 region: CASSEPQLGTGVYNSPLHF. For the CDR3, the DNA is TGCGCCAGCAGTGAGCCCCAGCTCGGGACAGGGGTCTATAATTCACCCCTCCACTTT.

This clonotype occurred many times. The chain is built from TRBV7-9 and TRBJ1-1; D unclear. The germline V and J ends were trimmed by 4 bases and 1 base, with 10 bases remaining between them. The germline V gene has CDR1 SEHNR and CDR2 FQNEAQ (reference sequence). This CDR3 is built from 14 residues. CDR3 in amino acids: CASSSTDGNTEAFF. CDR3 in DNA: TGTGCCAGCAGCTCTACGGACGGGAACACTGAAGCTTTCTTT. Variable domain in full (rest from reference TRBV7-9 and TRBJ1-1): DTGVSQNPRHKITKRGQNVTFRCDPISEHNRLYWYRQTLGQGPEFLTYFQNEAQLEKSRLLSDRFSAERPKGSFSTLEIQRTEQGDSAMYLCASSSTDGNTEAFFGQGTRLTVV.

This clonotype was picked up many times. V and J are TRBV30 and TRBJ2-6; 7 bases fit TRBD2. Per germline, CDR1 GTSNPN and CDR2 SVGIG (reference sequence). The V gene end was trimmed by 5 bases and the J gene end by 0 bases; junction bases not matched to a gene: 4. The CDR3 extends over 15 amino acids. The CDR3 sequence: CAWGRGDSGANVLTF. CDR3 nucleotide sequence: TGTGCCTGGGGCCGGGGGGACTCTGGGGCCAACGTCCTGACTTTC.

This clonotype was seen many times. V gene TRBV19 combines with J gene TRBJ1-5; D is unresolved. This CDR3 region has 16 residues. Germline V gives CDR1 LNHDA, CDR2 SQIVND (reference sequence). V lost 0 bases, J lost 1 base, and 10 bases lay in between. CDR3 protein: CASSIEHPPSNQPQHF. DNA of the CDR3: TGTGCCAGTAGTATAGAGCATCCACCAAGCAATCAGCCCCAGCATTTT. The full variable domain, completed using reference TRBV19 and TRBJ1-5, is DGGITQSPKYLFRKEGQNVTLSCEQNLNHDAMYWYRQDPGQGLRLIYYSQIVNDFQKGDIAEGYSVSREKKESFPLTVTSAQKNPTAFYLCASSIEHPPSNQPQHFGDGTRLSIL.

This clonotype was seen many times. The chain employs TRBV28 and TRBJ2-7, with D unresolved. The germline V and J ends were trimmed by 4 bases and 2 bases, with 18 bases remaining between them. This CDR3 is 16 amino acids long. Germline CDR1 reads MDHEN; CDR2 reads SYDVKM. CDR3 amino acids: CASSSRVTGFAYEQYF. The CDR3 bases are TGTGCCAGCAGTTCCCGGGTGACGGGTTTTGCCTACGAGCAGTACTTC.

This clonotype was picked up many times. The chain joins TRBV19 to TRBJ1-2; D unresolved. The V and J ends lost 7 bases and 3 bases respectively, with 15 bases between them. Germline values: CDR1 LNHDA, CDR2 SQIVND (reference sequence). The CDR3 runs 14 residues. In DNA, the CDR3 is TGTGCCAGTAAGCTCAACGGATTGGACTATGGCTACACCTTC. Translating gives CASKLNGLDYGYTF.

This clonotype was counted only a few times. The gene calls are TRBV6-1 and TRBJ1-5; the D gene is possibly TRBD1 (5 bases). The CDR3 is 15 amino acids. The V gene's germline CDR1 is MNHNS and CDR2 SASEGT. Trimming shortened V by 4 bases and J by 7 bases, and 17 bases separated the two germline ends. The CDR3 bases are TGTGCCAGCAGTGGGGGGACGTTGGGGTACCAGCCCCAGCATTTT. This translates into CASSGGTLGYQPQHF.

This clonotype was counted ten times or more. The chain links TRBV6-5 to TRBJ2-7, with D possibly matching TRBD2 (5 bases). The germline V gene has CDR1 MNHEY and CDR2 SVGAGI. The CDR3 covers 15 residues. V dropped 2 bases and J dropped 0 bases, with 11 bases sitting between them. CDR3 loop: CASSYDYPISYEQYF. CDR3 nucleotides: TGTGCCAGCAGTTACGACTACCCGATCTCCTACGAGCAGTACTTC.

This clonotype was picked up many times. The J gene is TRBJ1-2, the V gene TRBV27; 9 bases fit TRBD1. In germline, CDR1 is MNHEY, CDR2 SMNVEV (reference sequence). CDR3 size: 15 residues. After removal of 3 bases from V and 2 bases from J, the junction contained 4 bases not matched to a gene. The CDR3 loop is CASSFTGTGNYGYTF. Written as DNA, the CDR3 is TGTGCCAGCAGTTTTACCGGGACAGGGAACTATGGCTACACCTTC.

The rearrangement joins TRBV5-1 to TRBJ2-7, with 8 bases aligning to TRBD1. The CDR3 length is 14 residues. The J segment lost 2 bases and the V segment lost 4 bases, leaving 5 bases of the junction unmatched. The germline V gene has CDR1 SGHRS and CDR2 YFSETQ. The chain's CDR3 is CASSPGQEPYEQYF. Written as DNA, the CDR3 is TGCGCCAGCAGCCCGGGACAGGAGCCCTACGAGCAGTACTTC.

This clonotype was seen repeatedly, ten times or more. The chain uses TRBV12-3 or TRBV12-4 and TRBJ1-5; D is perhaps TRBD1 (5 bases). V gave up 3 bases and J gave up 4 bases, with 10 bases separating them. The CDR3 spans 14 residues. CDR3 protein: CASSLGQTNQPQHF. In DNA, the CDR3 is TGTGCCAGCAGTTTGGGGCAAACTAATCAGCCCCAGCATTTT.

This clonotype showed up many times. In nucleotides, the CDR3 is TGCAGTGCTACCCTAGTCGGAGAGACCCAGTACTTC. The encoded protein is CSATLVGETQYF. V usage is TRBV20-1 and J usage is TRBJ2-5; unclear D gene. The germline V gene encodes CDR1 DFQATT and CDR2 SNEGSKA (reference sequence). The V end was cut by 4 bases, the J end by 4 bases, with 10 bases between. The CDR3 spans 12 residues.

The gene calls are TRBV24-1 and TRBJ2-5; 12 nucleotides match TRBD1. The V segment lost 2 bases and the J segment 5 bases; nucleotides outside the gene matches: 5. Germline CDR1 KGHDR, CDR2 SFDVKD. This CDR3 is 16 amino acids long. CDR3 protein: CATSDWGQGALETQYF. The CDR3 DNA follows: TGTGCCACCAGTGATTGGGGACAGGGGGCTTTGGAGACCCAGTACTTC.

At least ten counts were recorded for this clonotype. The genes are TRBV29-1 and TRBJ2-5; tentatively, D is TRBD1 (6 bases). Per the germline V gene, CDR1 is SQVTM and CDR2 is ANQGSEA. The CDR3 length is 13 residues. Trimming cost V 1 base and J 5 bases, with 11 bases left between them. The CDR3 bases are TGCAGCGTTGAAGCAGGGGTTCGGGAGACCCAGTACTTC. It translates to CSVEAGVRETQYF.

Many counts were recorded for this clonotype. The chain employs TRBV30 and TRBJ2-5; possibly TRBD2 for D (6 bases). Trimming removed 8 bases from V and 5 bases from J, with 18 bases in between. This CDR3 has 13 residues. Germline assignment: CDR1 GTSNPN and CDR2 SVGIG (reference sequence). CDR3 DNA sequence: TGTGCCGGAGGGCCCGACCCGGGGGAGACCCAGTACTTC. Translating it yields CAGGPDPGETQYF. The variable domain in full, completed from reference TRBV30 and TRBJ2-5, reads SQTIHQWPATLVQPVGSPLSLECTVEGTSNPNLYWYRQAAGRGLQLLFYSVGIGQISSEVPQNLSASRPQDRQFILSSKKLLLSDSGFYLCAGGPDPGETQYFGPGTRLLVL.

The genes are TRBV10-1 and TRBJ2-7; 12 bases agree with TRBD2. The ends lost 3 bases at V and 0 bases at J; junction bases unmatched: 3. Germline CDR1 and CDR2: WNHNN and SYGVQD (reference sequence). The CDR3 length is 16 residues. Here the CDR3 reads CASSDLTSGSSYEQYF. CDR3 DNA sequence: TGCGCCAGCAGTGACTTGACTAGCGGGAGCTCCTACGAGCAGTACTTC.

This clonotype was detected a few times. J is TRBJ2-4 and V is TRBV4-1; a possible D gene is TRBD2 (6 bases). V lost 1 base to trimming and J lost 9 bases, with 13 bases between them. Germline loops: CDR1 MGHRA, CDR2 YSYEKL. CDR3 length: 14 residues. CDR3: CASSQGGGTGIQYF. The DNA for the CDR3 is TGCGCCAGCAGCCAAGGTGGGGGGACGGGCATTCAGTACTTC.

The sample holds many counts of this clonotype. The chain couples TRBV19 to TRBJ1-1; no definite D call. Germline assignment: CDR1 LNHDA and CDR2 SQIVND (reference sequence). This CDR3 has 13 residues. Trimming removed 8 bases at V and 0 bases at J, with 10 bases between. The CDR3 DNA reads TGTGCCAGTGGGGTCAGCTTGAACACTGAAGCTTTCTTT. This translates into CASGVSLNTEAFF.

This clonotype showed up many times. The chain couples TRBV4-2 to TRBJ1-5; no firm D call. The CDR3 length is 15 residues. Germline CDR1 and CDR2: LGHNA and YNFKEQ. V gave up 4 bases and J gave up 2 bases, with 12 bases separating them. CDR3 DNA sequence: TGTGCCAGCAGCCGGGATAGTACGGGCAATCAGCCCCAGCATTTT. Its protein product is CASSRDSTGNQPQHF.

This clonotype was seen only a few times. The chain couples TRBV6-2 or TRBV6-3 to TRBJ2-1; weak D call: TRBD2 (5 bases). Looked up from germline, CDR1 is MNHEY and CDR2 is SVGEGT. The V end was cut by 6 bases, the J end by 9 bases, with 15 bases between. The CDR3 has 13 residues. Here the CDR3 reads CASSPPPAAEQFF. The CDR3 DNA is TGTGCCAGCAGCCCCCCCCCAGCGGCTGAGCAGTTCTTC.

CDR3 sequence (DNA): TGCGCCAGCAGCCAAGATGAAAGAGCCGGGGGCTACGAGCAGTACTTC. The encoded protein is CASSQDERAGGYEQYF. The genes are TRBV4-1 and TRBJ2-7; tentative D call: TRBD2 (6 bases). Trimming left V 0 bases short and J 3 bases short, with 15 bases between. The CDR3 covers 16 residues. Germline assignment: CDR1 MGHRA and CDR2 YSYEKL.

This clonotype was detected many times. The chain uses TRBV9 and TRBJ1-5; D call uncertain. Germline CDR1 reads SGDLS; CDR2 reads YYNGEE. The CDR3 runs 14 residues. Trimming shortened V by 0 bases and J by 5 bases, and 9 bases separated the two germline ends. In DNA form, the CDR3 reads TGTGCCAGCAGCGTAGCGGACGACCATCAGCCCCAGCATTTT. It is translated as CASSVADDHQPQHF.

This clonotype has a count of ten or more. This chain uses TRBV6-1 with TRBJ1-1, with 7 bases that match TRBD1. Germline lookup yields CDR1 MNHNS and CDR2 SASEGT. The junction had 2 bases not matched to a gene; V was cut back by 3 bases and J by 1 base. This CDR3 region has 14 residues. In DNA, the CDR3 is TGTGCCAGCAGTGAGACAGGGCGGAACACTGAAGCTTTCTTT. Its protein product is CASSETGRNTEAFF.

This clonotype was observed at least ten times. V usage is TRBV9 and J usage is TRBJ1-6, with D tentatively TRBD1 (6 bases). V was cut by 4 bases and J by 9 bases, with 14 bases left in between. Germline V gives CDR1 SGDLS, CDR2 YYNGEE. CDR3 length equals 14 residues. CDR3 sequence (DNA): TGTGCCAGCAGCCCAAAAGGGGGTATTTCACCCCTCCACTTT. It specifies CASSPKGGISPLHF.

This clonotype was counted at least ten times. The chain employs TRBV6-2 or TRBV6-3 and TRBJ2-5; 11 nucleotides agree with TRBD2. This CDR3 is built from 18 residues. CDR1 and CDR2 from the germline V gene are MNHEY and SVGEGT. V shed 2 bases, J shed 0 bases, and the junction held 8 bases outside the gene matches. This chain's CDR3 is CASSYGLAGGPHQETQYF. The CDR3 DNA sequence: TGTGCCAGCAGTTACGGGCTAGCGGGGGGCCCTCACCAAGAGACCCAGTACTTC.

This clonotype was seen ten or more times. The chain recombines TRBV6-1 with TRBJ2-5, with D uncertain. The CDR3 contains 13 residues. Trimming took 2 bases from V and 1 from J, leaving 5 bases between them. CDR1 and CDR2 from the germline V gene are MNHNS and SASEGT. CDR3 in DNA: TGTGCCAGCAGTGAACCACTCCAAGAGACCCAGTACTTC. Its protein is CASSEPLQETQYF.

This clonotype was recorded many times. V usage is TRBV27 and J usage is TRBJ2-7; TRBD2 agrees at 8 bases. CDR3 length equals 14 residues. The germline V gene has CDR1 MNHEY and CDR2 SMNVEV (reference sequence). Unmatched junction bases numbered 0, after V lost 0 bases and J lost 2 bases. As DNA, the CDR3 is TGTGCCAGCAGTTTATCGCGGGGGGCCTACGAGCAGTACTTC. Translated: CASSLSRGAYEQYF.

This clonotype appeared many times. The rearrangement links TRBV5-1 to TRBJ2-2; D tentatively reads TRBD1 or TRBD2 (7 bases each). Germline loops: CDR1 SGHRS, CDR2 YFSETQ. CDR3 size: 15 residues. V lost 4 bases and J lost 4, with 14 bases in between. The CDR3 here is CASSRTGEGTGELFF. The CDR3 DNA follows: TGCGCCAGCAGCAGAACAGGGGAGGGCACCGGGGAGCTGTTTTTT.

This clonotype was recorded many times. V and J are TRBV20-1 and TRBJ1-1; the D is unclear. CDR3 length: 12 residues. V was clipped by 3 bases and J by 1 base, with 6 bases between them. The V gene's germline CDR1 is DFQATT and CDR2 SNEGSKA (reference sequence). The CDR3 sequence: CSASRQNTEAFF. DNA for the CDR3: TGCAGTGCTAGCAGACAGAACACTGAAGCTTTCTTT.